The clone carrying this T cell receptor beta chain was picked up a small number of times. Its antigen is still unknown. This sample is part of a study of T cells in tuberculosis. Study-level information: T cells were selected with CD1B tetramers loaded with glucose monomycolate. Overall study results and limits: GMM-specific TCRs were nearer to active tuberculosis alpha repertoires, suggesting expansion.

Assay used: immunoSEQ multiplex PCR; TCRdb lists only in-frame clones, some missing. The sample includes around 33,000 clones, 70% to 90% seen only once; the top ten take over 5%. As to time point: new active TB diagnosis, blood taken before or within 7 days of starting treatment. Each patient had positive sputum smear microscopy and/or positive culture. This receptor was taken from an adult with tuberculosis. The sample here was PBMCs, taken at tuberculosis diagnosis.

CDR3 protein: CASSEDRDTEAFF. The CDR3, as DNA: TGTGCCAGCAGTGAAGACAGGGACACTGAAGCTTTCTTT. The chain recombines TRBV2 with TRBJ1-1; TRBD1 is a possible D gene (6 bases). Trimming left V 1 base short and J 3 bases short, with 6 bases between. The CDR3 covers 13 residues. The germline gives CDR1 SNHLY, CDR2 FYNNEI.